The 5 T cell receptor beta chains below come from one sample, sequenced in a study of tumor-infiltrating lymphocytes in primary liver carcinoma. Germline DNA was also extracted, and blood RNA was taken from unsorted whole blood. Total RNA amounting to 500 ng was the source from which TCR beta cDNA was made with a constant-region primer. Slightly modified ARM-PCR with three nested multiplex PCR rounds yielded TCR beta libraries. For around 11 cycles apiece, the opening two PCR rounds ran with TRBV1-TRBV30 forward primers and a C-beta reverse primer. A single record per CDR3 protein comes from TCRdb applying MiXCR to the multiplex PCR reads. The sample lists around 330,000 distinct CDR3 sequences; 60% to 80% were seen once. The sequenced material came from peripheral blood. These receptors came from a man aged 40-55 years with primary liver carcinoma and hepatitis B virus infection.

With regard to this clonotype: With a much larger clone just one base away, this may be a read error. V is TRBV4-3 and J is TRBJ2-2, with unresolved D. The CDR3 runs 14 residues. Germline V gene lookup returns CDR1 LGHNA and CDR2 YSLEER. This chain's CDR3 is CASNQDFTAGELFF. The DNA for the CDR3 is TGCGCCAGCAACCAAGATTTTACGGCCGGGGAGCTGTTTTTT.

This clonotype was recorded at least ten times. CDR3 in DNA: TGTGCCAGCAGCTATAGGGGTTTTGGGGGAGGGGAGAATGAGCAGTTCTTC. This codes for CASSYRGFGGGENEQFF. The V and J genes are TRBV6-5 and TRBJ2-1; TRBD2 matches at 7 bases. CDR1 and CDR2 from the germline V gene are MNHEY and SVGAGI. The CDR3 spans 17 residues. The J segment lost 7 bases and the V segment lost 6 bases, leaving 18 bases of the junction unmatched.

The V gene is TRBV29-1, the J gene TRBJ2-7; D could derive from TRBD1 or TRBD2 (5 bases each). CDR3 length equals 16 residues. Trimming removed 6 bases at V and 13 bases at J, with 34 bases between. CDR1 is SQVTM and CDR2 is ANQGSEA in the germline V gene. CDR3 amino acids: CSVMISGTGSPYDQYF. The CDR3 DNA follows: TGCAGCGTCATGATATCTGGGACCGGCTCTCCCTACGATCAATACTTC.

Remarks on this clonotype: A read error may produce the germline difference seen at one junction end. The chain uses TRBV7-9 and TRBJ1-1, with D tentatively TRBD1 (6 bases). Germline V gene lookup returns CDR1 SEHNR and CDR2 FQNEAQ (reference sequence). The CDR3 spans 13 residues. The CDR3 DNA sequence: TGTGCCATCAGCTCAGGCAGGGGCCCTGAAGCTTTCTTT. Translating it yields CAISSGRGPEAFF.

To note about this clonotype: The conserved phenylalanine or tryptophan normally closing the CDR3 is absent here, so this likely arose from a read error. The chain joins TRBV29-1 to TRBJ1-2; unclear D gene. From germline, CDR1 is SQVTM and CDR2 ANQGSEA. The CDR3 loop spans 12 amino acids. CDR3 nucleotides: TGCAGCGCTGAAAGCGGGAGTAGAGGCTACACCTCC. This encodes CSAESGSRGYTS.